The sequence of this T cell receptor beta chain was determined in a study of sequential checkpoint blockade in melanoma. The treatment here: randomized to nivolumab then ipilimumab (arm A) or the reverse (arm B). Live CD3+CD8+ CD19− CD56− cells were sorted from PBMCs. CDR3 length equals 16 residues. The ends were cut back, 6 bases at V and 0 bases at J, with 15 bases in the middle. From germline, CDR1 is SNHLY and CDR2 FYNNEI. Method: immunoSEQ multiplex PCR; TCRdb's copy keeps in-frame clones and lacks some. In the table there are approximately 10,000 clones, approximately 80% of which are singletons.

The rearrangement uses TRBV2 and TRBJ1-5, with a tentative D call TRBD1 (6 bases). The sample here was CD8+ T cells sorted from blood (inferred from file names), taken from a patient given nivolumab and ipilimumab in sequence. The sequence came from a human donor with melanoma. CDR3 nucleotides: TGTGCCAGCAGCGTAGTATGGGACACTAGCAATCAGCCCCAGCATTTT. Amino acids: CASSVVWDTSNQPQHF. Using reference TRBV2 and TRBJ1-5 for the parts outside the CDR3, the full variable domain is EPEVTQTPSHQVTQMGQEVILRCVPISNHLYFYWYRQILGQKVEFLVSFYNNEISEKSEIFDDQFSVERPDGSNFTLKIRSTKLEDSAMYFCASSVVWDTSNQPQHFGDGTRLSIL.